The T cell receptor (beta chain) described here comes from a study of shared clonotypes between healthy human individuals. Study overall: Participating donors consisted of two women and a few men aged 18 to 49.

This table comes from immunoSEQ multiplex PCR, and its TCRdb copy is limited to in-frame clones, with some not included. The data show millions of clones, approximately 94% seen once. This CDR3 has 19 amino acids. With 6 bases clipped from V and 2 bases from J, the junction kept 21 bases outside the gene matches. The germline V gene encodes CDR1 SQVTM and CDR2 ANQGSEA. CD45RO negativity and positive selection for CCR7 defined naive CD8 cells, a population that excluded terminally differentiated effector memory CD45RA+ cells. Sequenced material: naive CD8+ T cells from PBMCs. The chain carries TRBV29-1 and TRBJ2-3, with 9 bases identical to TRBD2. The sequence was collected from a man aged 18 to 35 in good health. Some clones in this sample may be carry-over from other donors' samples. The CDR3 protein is CSVLGLAGRHQIPTDTQYF. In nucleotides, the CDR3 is TGCAGCGTCTTGGGGCTAGCGGGACGACATCAAATACCCACAGATACGCAGTATTTT.